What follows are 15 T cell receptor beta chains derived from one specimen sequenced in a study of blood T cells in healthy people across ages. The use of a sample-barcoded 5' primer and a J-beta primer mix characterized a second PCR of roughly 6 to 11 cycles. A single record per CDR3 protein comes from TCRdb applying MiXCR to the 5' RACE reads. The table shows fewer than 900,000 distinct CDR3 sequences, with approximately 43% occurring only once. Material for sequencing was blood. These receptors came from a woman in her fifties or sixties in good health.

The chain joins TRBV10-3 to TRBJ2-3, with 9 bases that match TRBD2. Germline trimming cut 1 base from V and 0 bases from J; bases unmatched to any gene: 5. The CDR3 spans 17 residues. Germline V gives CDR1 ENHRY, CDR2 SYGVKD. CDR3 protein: CAISEFLTSGSTDTQYF. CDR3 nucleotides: TGTGCCATCAGTGAGTTTTTGACTAGCGGTAGCACAGATACGCAGTATTTT.

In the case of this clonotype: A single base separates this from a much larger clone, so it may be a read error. This CDR3 is CSGGGQAKNIQYF. Written as DNA, the CDR3 is TGCAGCGGTGGGGGGCAGGCCAAAAACATTCAGTACTTC. The V gene is TRBV29-1, the J gene TRBJ2-5, with D perhaps matching TRBD1 or TRBD2 (6 bases each). The J call may be incorrect, as the DNA end agrees better with TRBJ2-4. The length of the CDR3 is 13 residues. Germline V CDR1 and CDR2: SQVTM, ANQGSEA.

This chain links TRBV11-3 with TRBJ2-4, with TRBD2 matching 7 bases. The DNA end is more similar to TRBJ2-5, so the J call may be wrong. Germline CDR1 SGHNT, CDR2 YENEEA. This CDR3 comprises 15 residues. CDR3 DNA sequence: TGTGCCAGCAGCTTCACGGCGGGGGTGGGAGAGACCCAGTACTTC. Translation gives CASSFTAGVGETQYF.

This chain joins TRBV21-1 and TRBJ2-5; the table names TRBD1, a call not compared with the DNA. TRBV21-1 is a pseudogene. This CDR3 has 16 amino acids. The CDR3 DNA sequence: TGTGCCAGCAGTGAGCTATTTCAGGGATTATTAGAGACCCAGTACTTC. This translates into CASSELFQGLLETQYF.

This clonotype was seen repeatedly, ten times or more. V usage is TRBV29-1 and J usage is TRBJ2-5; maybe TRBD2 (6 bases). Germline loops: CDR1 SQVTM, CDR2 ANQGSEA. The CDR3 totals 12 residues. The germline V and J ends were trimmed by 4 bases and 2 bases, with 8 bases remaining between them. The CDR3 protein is CSVVGTQETQYF. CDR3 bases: TGCAGCGTTGTAGGGACTCAAGAGACCCAGTACTTC.

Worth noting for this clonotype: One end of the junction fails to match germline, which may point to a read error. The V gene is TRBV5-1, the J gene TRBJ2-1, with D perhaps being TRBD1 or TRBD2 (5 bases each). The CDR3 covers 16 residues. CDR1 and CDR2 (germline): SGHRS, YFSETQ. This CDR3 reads CASSLVSGTLDNERFF. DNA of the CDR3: TGCGCCAGCAGCTTGGTGTCAGGGACCCTTGATAATGAGCGGTTCTTC.

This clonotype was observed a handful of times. DNA of the CDR3: TGTGCCAGCAGTGTATCACAGGGCTACGAGCAGTACTTC. Protein: CASSVSQGYEQYF. The chain links TRBV6-2 or TRBV6-3 to TRBJ2-7, with D perhaps matching TRBD1 (6 bases). The length of the CDR3 is 13 residues. Germline CDR1 MNHEY, CDR2 SVGEGT. The V end lost 5 bases, the J end lost 3 bases, and 11 bases lay between the germline ends.

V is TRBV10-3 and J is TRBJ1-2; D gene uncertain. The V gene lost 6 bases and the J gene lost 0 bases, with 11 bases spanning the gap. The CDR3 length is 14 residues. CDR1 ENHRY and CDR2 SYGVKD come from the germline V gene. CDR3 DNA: TGTGCCATCAGGCCAGCCGACTCTAACTATGGCTACACCTTC. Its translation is CAIRPADSNYGYTF.

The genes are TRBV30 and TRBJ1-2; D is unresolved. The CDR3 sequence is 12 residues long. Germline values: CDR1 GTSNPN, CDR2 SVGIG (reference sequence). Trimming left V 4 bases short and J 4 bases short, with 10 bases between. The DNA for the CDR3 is TGTGCCTGGACCGGGCCATCCTATGGCTACACCTTC. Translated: CAWTGPSYGYTF.

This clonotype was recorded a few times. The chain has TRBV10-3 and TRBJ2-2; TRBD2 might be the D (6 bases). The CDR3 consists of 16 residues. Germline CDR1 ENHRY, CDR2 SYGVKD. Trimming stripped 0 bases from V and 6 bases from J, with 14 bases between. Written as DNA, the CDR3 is TGTGCCATCAGTGAGTCGCCGCGGGACCCCCCCGGGGAGCTGTTTTTT. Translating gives CAISESPRDPPGELFF.

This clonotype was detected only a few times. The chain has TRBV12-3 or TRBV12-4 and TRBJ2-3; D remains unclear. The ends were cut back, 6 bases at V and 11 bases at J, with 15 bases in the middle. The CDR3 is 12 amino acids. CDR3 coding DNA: TGTGCCAGCAGCCCCGAGGAATGGGGGCAGTATTTT. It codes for CASSPEEWGQYF.

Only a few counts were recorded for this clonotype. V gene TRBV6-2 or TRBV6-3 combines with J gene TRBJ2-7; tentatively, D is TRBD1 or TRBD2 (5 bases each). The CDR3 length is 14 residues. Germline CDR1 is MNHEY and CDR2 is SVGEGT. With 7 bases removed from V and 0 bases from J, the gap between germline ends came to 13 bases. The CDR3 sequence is CASTRDAASYEQYF. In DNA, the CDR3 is TGTGCCAGCACCAGGGACGCCGCCTCCTACGAGCAGTACTTC.

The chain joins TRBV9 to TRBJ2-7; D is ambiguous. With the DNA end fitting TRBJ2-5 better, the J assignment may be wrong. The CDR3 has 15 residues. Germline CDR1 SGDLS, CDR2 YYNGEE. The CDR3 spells CASSVGLPGRETQYF. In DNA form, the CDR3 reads TGTGCCAGCAGCGTAGGACTCCCCGGACGTGAGACCCAGTACTTC.

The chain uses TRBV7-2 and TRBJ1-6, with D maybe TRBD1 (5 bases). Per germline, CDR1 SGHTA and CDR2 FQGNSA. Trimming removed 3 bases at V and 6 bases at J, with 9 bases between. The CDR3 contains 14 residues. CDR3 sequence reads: CASSFRDSNSPLHF. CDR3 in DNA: TGTGCCAGCAGCTTTCGTGACAGTAATTCACCCCTCCACTTT.

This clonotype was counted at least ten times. CDR3 DNA sequence: TGTGCCAGCAGCCCAGGGGGGACAGGGGGGACAGATACGCAGTATTTT. It yields the protein CASSPGGTGGTDTQYF. The genes are TRBV7-3 and TRBJ2-3, with 11 bases fitting TRBD1. This CDR3 has 16 residues. Germline V gene sequence: CDR1 SGHTA, CDR2 FQGTGA. With V trimmed by 5 bases and J by 3 bases, 7 bases remained unmatched. Using reference TRBV7-3 and TRBJ2-3 for the parts outside the CDR3, the full variable domain is GAGVSQTPSNKVTEKGKYVELRCDPISGHTALYWYRQSLGQGPEFLIYFQGTGAADDSGLPNDRFFAVRPEGSVSTLKIQRTERGDSAVYLCASSPGGTGGTDTQYFGPGTRLTVL.